The T cell receptor beta chain under discussion was sequenced for a study of neurological immune-mediated disorders. TCRdb called the 5' RACE reads again in MiXCR, with one record for every CDR3 protein. The sample holds about 66,000 distinct CDR3 sequences, almost 3.5% seen once. Germline CDR1 and CDR2: MGHRA and YSYEKL. V was pared by 2 bases and J by 6 bases, with 4 bases between. CDR3 length equals 11 residues. Notes on the study in general: Neither clinical nor MRI features showed any association with the multiple sclerosis repertoire cluster, and the authors stated that larger cohorts are needed.

The unsorted libraries originated from 2 million PBMCs kept at -80 C. There are many counts of this clonotype. Its target is unknown. The V gene is TRBV4-1, the J gene TRBJ1-2, with D uncertain. The TCR originated in a man aged 35-49 years with multiple sclerosis. The sequenced sample was PBMCs. This chain's CDR3 is CASSQSNGYTF. The CDR3 DNA reads TGCGCCAGCAGCCAATCCAATGGCTACACCTTC.